One and the same sample provided the 9 T cell receptor beta chains below, sequenced in a study of blood T cell repertoires in COVID-19. Sequencing was performed with immunoSEQ multiplex PCR; in TCRdb, only in-frame clones are kept and a portion is missing. Of about 140,000 clones in the sample, around 90% were seen once. The sample taken for sequencing was peripheral blood. The source of these receptors is a human donor in a cohort sampled during active COVID-19.

The rearrangement joins TRBV7-2 to TRBJ2-7; 8 nucleotides line up with TRBD2. Trimming at V came to 0 bases and at J to 4 bases, leaving 5 bases not matched to a gene. The CDR3 runs to 15 residues. The germline gives CDR1 SGHTA, CDR2 FQGNSA. CDR3 residues: CASSLAFSGIYEQYF. The CDR3 coding sequence is TGTGCCAGCAGCTTAGCCTTTAGCGGGATTTACGAGCAGTACTTC.

The rearrangement joins TRBV7-3 to TRBJ2-3; TRBD2 matches at 10 bases. CDR1 and CDR2 from the germline V gene are SGHTA and FQGTGA. V trimming: 2 bases; J trimming: 6 bases; junction bases outside the gene matches: 11. This CDR3 region has 17 residues. The DNA of the CDR3 is TGTGCCAGCAGCTTAGGGTCAGCGGGAGGGCCCTCTGATACGCAGTATTTT. As protein: CASSLGSAGGPSDTQYF.

The chain recombines TRBV30 with TRBJ1-5; 7 bases are shared with TRBD1. The germline V gene has CDR1 GTSNPN and CDR2 SVGIG (reference sequence). Unmatched junction bases numbered 2, after V lost 1 base and J lost 5 bases. CDR3 size: 13 residues. The CDR3 here is CAWSETGDQPQHF. The CDR3 DNA reads TGTGCCTGGAGTGAAACAGGGGATCAGCCCCAGCATTTT.

This clone has a single count. The chain joins TRBV7-9 to TRBJ2-3; TRBD2 might be the D (7 bases). From germline, CDR1 is SEHNR and CDR2 FQNEAQ (reference sequence). V lost 5 bases to trimming and J lost 2 bases, with 17 bases between them. The CDR3 has 16 residues. CDR3 sequence: CASSRRGGGFTDTQYF. Written as DNA, the CDR3 is TGTGCCAGCAGCCGCAGGGGCGGGGGATTCACAGATACGCAGTATTTT. Drawing the rest from reference TRBV7-9 and TRBJ2-3, the complete variable domain is DTGVSQNPRHKITKRGQNVTFRCDPISEHNRLYWYRQTLGQGPEFLTYFQNEAQLEKSRLLSDRFSAERPKGSFSTLEIQRTEQGDSAMYLCASSRRGGGFTDTQYFGPGTRLTVL.

This chain uses TRBV5-8 with TRBJ2-1; TRBD2 aligns across 8 bases. The CDR3 has 19 residues. J lost 6 bases, V lost 1 base, and 18 bases had no gene match. CDR1 is SGHTS, CDR2 YDEGEE, per germline. CDR3 DNA sequence: TGTGCCAGCAGCTTGTTATTCTGGACTAGCTCATATAAACTCAATGAGCAGTTCTTC. As protein: CASSLLFWTSSYKLNEQFF.

The chain links TRBV5-1 to TRBJ1-2; D may be TRBD1 (6 bases). Germline lookup yields CDR1 SGHRS and CDR2 YFSETQ. V lost 7 bases and J 8 bases, leaving 15 bases between the germline ends. The CDR3 covers 12 residues. The CDR3 spells CASWTYRDGYTF. The CDR3 nucleotides are TGCGCCAGCTGGACCTACAGGGACGGCTACACCTTC.

A few counts support this clone. The CDR3 DNA reads TGTGCCAGCAGCCCCGGGAACCTGTACTACGAGCAGTACTTC. This gives the protein CASSPGNLYYEQYF. The chain links TRBV28 to TRBJ2-7, with a weak D call TRBD2 (5 bases). Germline-derived CDR1 and CDR2 are MDHEN and SYDVKM. V lost 6 bases to trimming and J lost 3 bases, with 15 bases between them. The CDR3 is 14 amino acids.

The CDR3 nucleotides read TGTGCCAGCAGCCGAAGGACAGCCAATGAGCAGTTCTTC. Its translation: CASSRRTANEQFF. This chain links TRBV3-1 (or the pseudogene TRBV3-2) with TRBJ2-1, with D possibly TRBD1 on 6 matching bases. The ends were cut back, 4 bases at V and 6 bases at J, with 10 bases in the middle. Germline lookup yields CDR1 LGHDT and CDR2 YNNKEL (reference sequence). The CDR3 covers 13 residues.

The genes are TRBV2 and TRBJ2-5; tentative D call: TRBD2 (6 bases). V was clipped by 10 bases and J by 5 bases, with 17 bases between them. This CDR3 is 13 amino acids long. Germline V lookup: CDR1 SNHLY, CDR2 FYNNEI. The CDR3 loop reads CANSGGGAETQYF. CDR3 sequence (DNA): TGTGCCAACTCGGGCGGAGGGGCTGAGACCCAGTACTTC.